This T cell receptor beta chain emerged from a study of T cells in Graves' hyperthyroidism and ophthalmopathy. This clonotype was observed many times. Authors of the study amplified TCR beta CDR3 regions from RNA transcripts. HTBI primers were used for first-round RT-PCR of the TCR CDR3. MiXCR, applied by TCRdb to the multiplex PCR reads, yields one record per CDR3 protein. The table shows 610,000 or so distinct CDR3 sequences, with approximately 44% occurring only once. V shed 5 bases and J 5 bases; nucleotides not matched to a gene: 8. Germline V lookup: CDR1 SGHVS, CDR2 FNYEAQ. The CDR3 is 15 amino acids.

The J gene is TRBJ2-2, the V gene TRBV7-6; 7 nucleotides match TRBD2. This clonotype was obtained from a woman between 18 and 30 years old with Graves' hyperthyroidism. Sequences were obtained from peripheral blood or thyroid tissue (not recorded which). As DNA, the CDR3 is TGTGCCAGCAGCCGGGGACTAAGAGGGACCGGGGAGCTGTTTTTT. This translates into CASSRGLRGTGELFF.